This paragraph reports one T cell receptor beta chain. The antigen remains undetermined. Between the trimmed V and J ends, which lost 11 bases and 3 bases, there was a span of 16 bases. The germline CDR1 and CDR2 sequences are SSHAT and FNYEAQ (reference sequence). The CDR3 is 13 residues long. Reverse transcription of about 0.5 to 1 ug RNA used random hexamers. TCRdb reprocessed the immunoSEQ multiplex PCR reads with MiXCR, giving one entry per CDR3 protein. Here the sample spans about 150,000 distinct CDR3 sequences, around 95% being singletons. The source of the sample is a study of CD8 T cells in Susac syndrome. Study observations and caveats: The study conceded that its TCR sequencing and HLA analysis involved relatively few individuals.

Multiple sclerosis controls were treatment-naive patients with stable or active relapsing-remitting disease. The receptor's source is a human donor with multiple sclerosis. Sequenced input: CD8+ T cells from PBMCs. V gene TRBV7-7 combines with J gene TRBJ1-1; no definite D call. The CDR3 protein is CAALDGYDTEAFF. Written as DNA, the CDR3 is TGTGCCGCCTTGGACGGGTACGACACTGAAGCTTTCTTT.